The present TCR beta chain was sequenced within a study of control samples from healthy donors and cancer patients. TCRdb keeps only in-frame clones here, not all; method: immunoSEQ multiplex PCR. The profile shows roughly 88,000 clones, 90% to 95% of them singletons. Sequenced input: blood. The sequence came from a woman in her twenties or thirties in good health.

DNA for the CDR3: TGTGCCTGGAGTGCTCGTACCTACGAGCAGTACTTC. The encoded protein is CAWSARTYEQYF. The genes are TRBV30 and TRBJ2-7; unclear D gene. The CDR3 totals 12 residues. The germline gives CDR1 GTSNPN, CDR2 SVGIG (reference sequence). The V and J ends lost 1 base and 2 bases respectively, with 6 bases between them.